This T cell receptor beta chain was identified in a study of neurological immune-mediated disorders. General study results and limits: Multiple sclerosis was found to have the least TCR clonal expansion, below healthy controls, and HTLV-1-associated myelopathy the most.

The CDR3 length is 15 residues. The ends were cut back, 1 base at V and 7 bases at J, with 17 bases in the middle. Germline CDR1 reads DFQATT; CDR2 reads SNEGSKA (reference sequence). TCRdb fed the 5' RACE reads into MiXCR, producing one record per CDR3 protein. Of under 70,000 distinct CDR3 sequences in the sample, approximately 3.3% were seen once. In this sample, this clonotype turned up many times. Its cognate antigen is unknown. This sequence joins TRBV20-1 and TRBJ2-1; TRBD2 might be the D (6 bases). This receptor was taken from a woman aged 50 to 65 with multiple sclerosis. The specimen sequenced was PBMCs. CDR3 bases: TGCAGTGCTAGAGCACCGGGACTGAACTTGAATGAGCAGTTCTTC. This translates into CSARAPGLNLNEQFF.